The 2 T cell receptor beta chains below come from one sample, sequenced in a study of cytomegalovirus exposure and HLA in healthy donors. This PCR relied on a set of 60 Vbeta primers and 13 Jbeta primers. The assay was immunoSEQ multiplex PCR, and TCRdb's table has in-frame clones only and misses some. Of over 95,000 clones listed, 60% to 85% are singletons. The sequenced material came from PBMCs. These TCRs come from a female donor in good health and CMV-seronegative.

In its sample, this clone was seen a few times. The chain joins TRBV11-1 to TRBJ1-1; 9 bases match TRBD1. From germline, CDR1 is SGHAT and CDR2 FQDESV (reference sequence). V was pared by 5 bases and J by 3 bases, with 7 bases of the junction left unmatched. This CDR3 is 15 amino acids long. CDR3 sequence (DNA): TGTGCCAGCAGCATTGGACAGGGGAGCTACACTGAAGCTTTCTTT. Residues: CASSIGQGSYTEAFF.

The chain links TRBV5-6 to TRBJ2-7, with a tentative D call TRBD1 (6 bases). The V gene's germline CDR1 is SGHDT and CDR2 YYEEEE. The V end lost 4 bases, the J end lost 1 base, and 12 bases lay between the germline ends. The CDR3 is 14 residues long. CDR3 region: CASSDSGVSYEQYF. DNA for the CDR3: TGTGCCAGCAGCGACTCAGGGGTTTCCTACGAGCAGTACTTC.